The 19 T cell receptor beta chains reported below all come from one sample, sequenced in a study of blood T cells in healthy people across ages. Then a second PCR, running roughly 6 to 11 cycles, was carried out with a sample-barcoded 5' primer and a J-beta primer mix. TCRdb reprocessed the 5' RACE reads via MiXCR and lists one record per CDR3 protein. The data contain hundreds of thousands of distinct CDR3 sequences, around 45% of them seen just once; the ten biggest clones take up nearly 20%. The sequencing sample was made of blood. All receptors derive from a man between 60 and 70 years old in good health.

CDR3 sequence: CASSSFGRGELFF. The CDR3 DNA is TGTGCCAGCAGTTCCTTCGGACGCGGGGAGCTGTTTTTT. The genes are TRBV6-6 and TRBJ2-2; D gene ambiguous. Germline assignment: CDR1 MNHNY and CDR2 SVGAGI (reference sequence). The CDR3 has 13 amino acids. V lost 4 bases, J lost 7 bases, and 10 bases lay in between.

On this clonotype: No conserved phenylalanine or tryptophan is present at the end of the CDR3, so a read error is the likely explanation. The chain employs TRBV12-3 or TRBV12-4 and TRBJ2-7, with D perhaps matching TRBD1 (5 bases). CDR3 length: 13 residues. Trimming left V 3 bases short and J 1 base short, with 7 bases between. The CDR3, as DNA: TGTGCCAGCAGTTTGAAGGGGTCCTACGAGCAGTACTTA. Amino acids: CASSLKGSYEQYL.

This chain links TRBV6-2 or TRBV6-3 with TRBJ2-5; no clear D. TRBJ2-7 explains the end of the DNA better; the J call may be wrong. The germline V gene has CDR1 MNHEY and CDR2 SVGEGT. The CDR3 spans 15 residues. The CDR3 DNA reads TGTGCCAGCAGTCTGGGAAAAGGGATACCCTACGAGCAGTACTTC. It is translated as CASSLGKGIPYEQYF.

This clonotype showed up many times. V gene TRBV6-2 or TRBV6-3 combines with J gene TRBJ2-7; 11 bases line up with TRBD1. The CDR3 length is 14 residues. J was trimmed by 2 bases and V by 5 bases; bases with no gene match: 2. From germline, CDR1 is MNHEY and CDR2 SVGEGT. CDR3: CASSGQGATYEQYF. The CDR3 nucleotides read TGTGCCAGCAGTGGACAGGGGGCCACCTACGAGCAGTACTTC.

This clonotype was found a few times. The chain carries TRBV9 and TRBJ2-4; D is uncertain. Looked up from germline, CDR1 is SGDLS and CDR2 is YYNGEE. The CDR3 has 14 residues. With 0 bases removed from V and 1 base from J, the gap between germline ends came to 5 bases. The CDR3 bases are TGTGCCAGCAGCGTAGACGGTGCCAAAAACATTCAGTACTTC. Its protein product is CASSVDGAKNIQYF.

Only a few counts were recorded for this clonotype. The rearrangement joins TRBV7-2 to TRBJ2-7; 16 bases align to TRBD2. The closer fit of TRBJ2-5 to the DNA end suggests the J call may be wrong. The CDR3 sequence is 17 residues long. Germline V gene data show CDR1 as SGHTA and CDR2 as FQGNSA. In DNA, the CDR3 is TGTGCCAGCAGCCCTGGGACTAGCGGGGGGGCCGGTCAGACCCAGTACTTC. This codes for CASSPGTSGGAGQTQYF.

The chain couples TRBV6-5 to TRBJ2-1; 7 bases agree with TRBD2. The DNA end is a closer match to TRBJ2-7, so the J assignment may be wrong. Germline V lookup: CDR1 MNHEY, CDR2 SVGAGI. The CDR3 spans 13 residues. The CDR3: CASSFTREGEQYF. The CDR3 DNA follows: TGTGCCAGCAGTTTCACCAGGGAGGGGGAGCAGTACTTC.

The sample holds a few counts of this clonotype. The chain couples TRBV6-5 to TRBJ1-4, with D unresolved. V lost 7 bases and J lost 5, with 5 bases in between. CDR3 length: 11 residues. Germline CDR1 is MNHEY and CDR2 is SVGAGI. The CDR3 is CASKANEKLFF. CDR3 DNA: TGTGCCAGCAAGGCAAATGAAAAACTGTTTTTT.

In this sample, this clonotype turned up a few times. The chain carries TRBV15 and TRBJ2-1; 10 bases agree with TRBD2. The length of the CDR3 is 18 residues. V dropped 0 bases and J dropped 6; count of bases not matched to a gene: 11. In germline, CDR1 is LNHNV, CDR2 YYDKDF (reference sequence). This CDR3 is CATSRDPPSGGPCNEQFF. CDR3 bases: TGTGCCACCAGCAGAGATCCCCCTAGCGGGGGCCCCTGCAATGAGCAGTTCTTC. Filled out from reference TRBV15 and TRBJ2-1, the complete variable domain reads DAMVIQNPRYQVTQFGKPVTLSCSQTLNHNVMYWYQQKSSQAPKLLFHYYDKDFNNEADTPDNFQSRRPNTSFCFLDIRSPGLGDTAMYLCATSRDPPSGGPCNEQFFGPGTRLTVL.

A few counts support this clonotype. This chain uses TRBV28 with TRBJ2-1; possibly TRBD1 or TRBD2 for D (5 bases each). V lost 5 bases to trimming and J lost 7 bases, with 18 bases between them. This CDR3 spans 15 amino acids. Germline CDR1 is MDHEN and CDR2 is SYDVKM. The CDR3 here is CASSTFGTARNEQFF. The CDR3 DNA sequence: TGTGCCAGCAGTACCTTTGGGACGGCCAGGAATGAGCAGTTCTTC.

This clonotype was recorded once. This sequence joins TRBV6-2 or TRBV6-3 and TRBJ1-5; D is ambiguous. This CDR3 comprises 16 residues. V was shortened by 0 bases and J by 6 bases, with 15 bases between the two germline ends. The V gene's germline CDR1 is MNHEY and CDR2 SVGEGT. DNA for the CDR3: TGTGCCAGCAGTTACTCGAAACGGAGGTTAGCTCAGCCCCAGCATTTT. It translates to CASSYSKRRLAQPQHF.

This clonotype was detected many times. The J gene is TRBJ2-1, the V gene TRBV4-1, with a possible D match to TRBD2 (5 bases). Germline V gene sequence: CDR1 MGHRA, CDR2 YSYEKL. With 3 bases removed from V and 0 bases from J, the gap between germline ends came to 12 bases. The length of the CDR3 is 16 residues. As DNA, the CDR3 is TGCGCCAGCAGCCAGTCTAGCAAGAGCTCCTACAATGAGCAGTTCTTC. Amino acids: CASSQSSKSSYNEQFF.

The gene calls are TRBV5-1 and TRBJ1-2; D might be TRBD1 (6 bases). The V gene's germline CDR1 is SGHRS and CDR2 YFSETQ. The CDR3 length is 16 residues. V was clipped by 1 base and J by 2 bases, with 15 bases between them. CDR3 sequence (DNA): TGCGCCAGCAGCTTGAGCCTTTTGGGACAAAACTATGGCTACACCTTC. Encoded protein: CASSLSLLGQNYGYTF.

In its sample, this clonotype was seen a few times. This chain uses TRBV2 with TRBJ2-4; perhaps TRBD2 as D (5 bases). Germline V lookup: CDR1 SNHLY, CDR2 FYNNEI. The CDR3 has 15 residues. With 4 bases removed from V and 0 bases from J, the gap between germline ends came to 10 bases. CDR3 in amino acids: CASSGTELAKNIQYF. In nucleotides, the CDR3 is TGTGCCAGCAGTGGGACTGAGCTAGCCAAAAACATTCAGTACTTC.

The CDR3 DNA follows: TGTGCCAGCAGTTGGGGTACAGGGGGTGCTGAAGCTTTCTTT. Translating it yields CASSWGTGGAEAFF. This sequence joins TRBV12-3 or TRBV12-4 and TRBJ1-1; TRBD1 matches 8 bases. Trimming removed 4 bases from V and 6 bases from J; junction bases left unmatched: 7. This CDR3 has 14 amino acids.

As regards this clonotype: Compared with germline, one end of the junction differs, possibly owing to a read error. The V gene is TRBV7-2, the J gene TRBJ2-2; possible D gene TRBD1, 5 bases. The CDR3 sequence is 16 residues long. In germline, CDR1 is SGHTA, CDR2 FQGNSA. CDR3 loop: CANSFQGRVLTGELFF. DNA of the CDR3: TGTGCCAACAGCTTCCAGGGCAGGGTGCTCACCGGGGAGCTGTTTTTT.

The V and J genes are TRBV7-9 and TRBJ1-2; D not certain. Trimming shortened V by 7 bases and J by 5 bases, and 5 bases separated the two germline ends. The CDR3 spans 10 residues. The germline V gene has CDR1 SEHNR and CDR2 FQNEAQ (reference sequence). The CDR3 sequence: CASIPYGYTF. In DNA form, the CDR3 reads TGTGCCAGCATCCCGTATGGCTACACCTTC.

The chain is built from TRBV6-4 and TRBJ1-1; D unclear. Germline V gene sequence: CDR1 MRHNA, CDR2 SNTAGT. The CDR3 loop spans 11 amino acids. Trimming took off 7 bases at V and 1 base at J, with 4 bases between the two ends. CDR3 DNA sequence: TGTGCCAGCAACGGGAACACTGAAGCTTTCTTT. This translates into CASNGNTEAFF.

This clonotype was observed a handful of times. This chain links TRBV3-1 with TRBJ2-3; TRBD2 matches 7 bases. With 0 bases clipped from V and 3 bases from J, the junction kept 12 bases outside the gene matches. The germline V gene encodes CDR1 LGHDT and CDR2 YNNKEL (reference sequence). The CDR3 spans 18 residues. CDR3 residues: CASSQDNVWRGRTDTQYF. The CDR3, as DNA: TGTGCCAGCAGCCAAGATAACGTTTGGCGGGGGAGGACAGATACGCAGTATTTT.